The 3 T cell receptor beta chains below were found in one sample sequenced in a study of post-analysis software for immune sequencing data (dated by TCRdb to about 2015). No cognate antigen is known for these TCRs. Findings and caveats that apply to the study as a whole: Patients showed significantly higher frequencies than controls for a handful of TRBV segments, among them TRBV5-6, TRBV5-1 and TRBV20-1.

Preparation of the library involved PCR. Instrument used: Illumina HiSeq 2500. To reduce PCR and sequencing biases, unique molecular identifiers were incorporated into the TCR beta cDNA libraries. TCRdb applied fastp at Q25 and MiXCR to the public reads, then kept only in-frame beta chains. Here each entry gathers all rows of one CDR3 protein and keeps the most common genes and DNA. Across this sample there are about 460,000 distinct CDR3 sequences, with approximately 45% seen only once. Of the sample, 9% to 13% is held by the ten largest clones. The sequenced sample consisted of blood. The receptors here all came from a girl aged 5-17 years with multiple sclerosis.

CDR3: CASSSGTSGNTDTQYF. The CDR3 DNA sequence: TGTGCCAGCAGCTCGGGGACTAGCGGGAACACAGATACGCAGTATTTT. The genes are TRBV7-2 and TRBJ2-3; 13 positions agree with TRBD2. V shed 4 bases, J shed 2 bases, and the junction held 3 bases outside the gene matches. CDR1 is SGHTA and CDR2 is FQGNSA in the germline V gene. The CDR3 totals 16 residues.

The V call is TRBV9, the J call TRBJ1-1, with D unresolved. The CDR3 consists of 13 residues. Germline CDR1 reads SGDLS; CDR2 reads YYNGEE. The V end was cut by 1 base, the J end by 0 bases, with 4 bases between. CDR3 DNA: TGTGCCAGCAGCGTACACGTGAACACTGAAGCTTTCTTT. Translation gives CASSVHVNTEAFF. The variable domain in full, with the rest retrieved from reference TRBV9 and TRBJ1-1, is DSGVTQTPKHLITATGQRVTLRCSPRSGDLSVYWYQQSLDQGLQFLIQYYNGEERAKGNILERFSAQQFPDLHSELNLSSLELGDSALYFCASSVHVNTEAFFGQGTRLTVV.

Only a few counts were recorded for this clonotype. The rearrangement joins TRBV7-6 to TRBJ2-4; 8 bases fit TRBD2. The CDR3 is 16 amino acids. V was clipped by 5 bases and J by 6 bases; unmatched bases: 12. Per germline, CDR1 SGHVS and CDR2 FNYEAQ. The CDR3 sequence is CASSPLAGRGVNIQYF. For the CDR3, the DNA is TGTGCCAGCAGCCCATTAGCGGGAAGGGGGGTAAACATTCAGTACTTC.